The 2 T cell receptor beta chains reported below all come from one sample, sequenced in a study of blood T cell repertoires in COVID-19. Repertoires were generated with immunoSEQ multiplex PCR, while TCRdb's copy carries only in-frame clones and drops some. The data contain hundreds of thousands of clones, roughly nine tenths of them seen just once; the ten biggest clones take up 0.75% to 0.9%. Sequenced material: peripheral blood. Source of these receptors: a man aged 18 to 35 with COVID-19, enrolled during active disease.

This clone was found a few times. The chain employs TRBV2 and TRBJ1-5; a possible D gene is TRBD1 (6 bases). The CDR3 spans 16 residues. The germline gives CDR1 SNHLY, CDR2 FYNNEI. V lost 3 bases and J 6 bases, leaving 18 bases between the germline ends. CDR3 DNA sequence: TGTGCCAGCAGTGAGATGTGGGGGCTTTCGACTCAGCCCCAGCATTTT. Encoded protein: CASSEMWGLSTQPQHF. Combining the CDR3 with reference TRBV2 and TRBJ1-5 gives the whole variable domain EPEVTQTPSHQVTQMGQEVILRCVPISNHLYFYWYRQILGQKVEFLVSFYNNEISEKSEIFDDQFSVERPDGSNFTLKIRSTKLEDSAMYFCASSEMWGLSTQPQHFGDGTRLSIL.

The chain is built from TRBV19 and TRBJ2-1, with 8 bases matching TRBD2. Losses at the gene ends were 3 bases for V and 8 bases for J; bases not matched to a gene: 6. CDR1 LNHDA and CDR2 SQIVND come from the germline V gene (reference sequence). The CDR3 contains 14 residues. CDR3 protein: CASSIGGGLDEQFF. CDR3 DNA: TGTGCCAGTAGTATCGGGGGGGGCCTCGATGAGCAGTTCTTC. Variable domain in full (rest from reference TRBV19 and TRBJ2-1): DGGITQSPKYLFRKEGQNVTLSCEQNLNHDAMYWYRQDPGQGLRLIYYSQIVNDFQKGDIAEGYSVSREKKESFPLTVTSAQKNPTAFYLCASSIGGGLDEQFFGPGTRLTVL.